Below are 19 T cell receptor beta chains sequenced from a single sample in a study of cytomegalovirus exposure and HLA in healthy donors. Vbeta (60) and Jbeta (13) primers were used in the PCR. This table comes from immunoSEQ multiplex PCR, and its TCRdb copy is limited to in-frame clones, with some not included. This table holds approximately 150,000 clones, approximately 57% found once. Sequenced material: PBMCs. The receptor source for this set is a male donor in good health and CMV-seronegative.

As regards this clone: A read error may account for a junction end that differs from germline. The gene calls are TRBV25-1 and TRBJ1-2; perhaps TRBD1 as D (6 bases). The V gene's germline CDR1 is MGHDK and CDR2 SYGVNS. CDR3 length equals 13 residues. CDR3 protein: CASSEQGPYGYPF. CDR3 DNA: TGTGCCAGCAGTGAACAGGGGCCATATGGCTACCCCTTC.

The rearrangement joins TRBV5-1 to TRBJ2-2; a weak D match, TRBD2 (6 bases). This CDR3 is 17 amino acids long. The germline gives CDR1 SGHRS, CDR2 YFSETQ. V was clipped by 0 bases and J by 1 base, with 13 bases between them. CDR3 in amino acids: CASSLDPGTVNTGELFF. The CDR3 region has the DNA TGCGCCAGCAGCTTGGATCCCGGGACTGTGAACACCGGGGAGCTGTTTTTT.

The CDR3: CASSVTGGQETQYF. CDR3 sequence (DNA): TGTGCCAGCAGTGTGACAGGGGGCCAAGAGACCCAGTACTTC. J is TRBJ2-5 and V is TRBV2; 9 bases are shared with TRBD1. Germline V gene lookup returns CDR1 SNHLY and CDR2 FYNNEI. V trimming: 4 bases; J trimming: 1 base; junction bases outside the gene matches: 1. The CDR3 consists of 14 residues.

This clone was detected a few times. This CDR3 is CASSLEGVTGELFF. CDR3 bases: TGCGCCAGCAGCTTGGAGGGGGTCACCGGGGAGCTGTTTTTT. The chain recombines TRBV5-1 with TRBJ2-2; TRBD1 might be the D (6 bases). Germline V gene data show CDR1 as SGHRS and CDR2 as YFSETQ. This CDR3 contains 14 residues. V was cut by 0 bases and J by 4 bases, with 7 bases left in between.

On this clone itself: The junction and the germline gene differ at one end; a read error may be behind it. This chain uses TRBV7-9 with TRBJ1-6, with 7 bases lining up with TRBD1. CDR1 is SEHNR, CDR2 FQNEAQ, per germline (reference sequence). There are 15 residues in the CDR3. Written as DNA, the CDR3 is TGTTCCAGCAGCTTAGCGGGACAGTTAGGTTCACCCCTCCACTTT. Translated: CSSSLAGQLGSPLHF.

The genes are TRBV2 and TRBJ1-1; no firm D call. The CDR3 consists of 16 residues. Trimming left V 4 bases short and J 1 base short, with 16 bases between. The V gene's germline CDR1 is SNHLY and CDR2 FYNNEI. The CDR3 spells CASSGVTRSENTEAFF. The CDR3 coding sequence is TGTGCCAGCAGTGGAGTCACCCGTAGTGAGAACACTGAAGCTTTCTTT.

The chain recombines TRBV9 with TRBJ2-5; possible D gene TRBD1, 6 bases. The length of the CDR3 is 16 residues. Trimming shortened V by 0 bases and J by 0 bases, and 12 bases separated the two germline ends. Germline lookup yields CDR1 SGDLS and CDR2 YYNGEE. CDR3 bases: TGTGCCAGCAGCGTAGGGACAGAATTGTACCAAGAGACCCAGTACTTC. This encodes CASSVGTELYQETQYF. The whole variable domain, filled in from reference TRBV9 and TRBJ2-5, reads DSGVTQTPKHLITATGQRVTLRCSPRSGDLSVYWYQQSLDQGLQFLIQYYNGEERAKGNILERFSAQQFPDLHSELNLSSLELGDSALYFCASSVGTELYQETQYFGPGTRLLVL.

CDR3 in amino acids: CASSLGQGGRNEQFF. The CDR3 DNA reads as TGTGCCAGCAGCTTGGGACAGGGAGGAAGGAATGAGCAGTTCTTC. The gene calls are TRBV5-8 and TRBJ2-1; a weak D match, TRBD1 (7 bases). Germline values: CDR1 SGHTS, CDR2 YDEGEE. The CDR3 spans 15 residues. V lost 0 bases and J lost 7, with 14 bases in between.

The chain combines TRBV5-1 with TRBJ1-2, with D perhaps TRBD1 (6 bases). CDR1 SGHRS and CDR2 YFSETQ come from the germline V gene. Between the trimmed V and J ends, which lost 4 bases and 2 bases, there was a span of 15 bases. The length of the CDR3 is 15 residues. The CDR3 spells CASSIGARGNYGYTF. CDR3 DNA sequence: TGCGCCAGCAGCATTGGGGCGAGGGGGAACTATGGCTACACCTTC. The whole variable domain, remainder taken from reference TRBV5-1 and TRBJ1-2, is KAGVTQTPRYLIKTRGQQVTLSCSPISGHRSVSWYQQTPGQGLQFLFEYFSETQRNKGNFPGRFSGRQFSNSRSEMNVSTLELGDSALYLCASSIGARGNYGYTFGSGTRLTVV.

Regarding this clone: Its ends do not fully match the called genes, so a read error is possible. The chain carries TRBV11-2 and TRBJ2-3; TRBD2 might be the D (5 bases). Per the germline V gene, CDR1 is SGHAT and CDR2 is FQNNGV. The CDR3 is 17 residues long. The CDR3 nucleotides read TGTGCCAGCAGATTAGGAGGCTCCCGTCTGAGCACAGATACGCAGTATTTT. Encoded protein: CASRLGGSRLSTDTQYF.

Points on this clone: In this CDR3 the conserved last residue, phenylalanine or tryptophan, is missing, so a read error is likely. The rearrangement uses TRBV5-4 and TRBJ2-7, with 10 bases lining up with TRBD1. With V trimmed by 4 bases and J by 6 bases, 10 bases remained unmatched. Germline assignment: CDR1 SGHNT and CDR2 YYREEE (reference sequence). CDR3 length equals 15 residues. CDR3 residues: CASSTAGTGVGEQYL. CDR3 sequence (DNA): TGTGCCAGCAGCACCGCGGGGACAGGGGTCGGCGAGCAGTACCTC.

The V gene is TRBV7-2, the J gene TRBJ2-7; weak D call: TRBD2 (6 bases). Germline values: CDR1 SGHTA, CDR2 FQGNSA. With 5 bases removed from V and 5 bases from J, the gap between germline ends came to 16 bases. This CDR3 has 14 amino acids. The CDR3 nucleotides read TGTGCCAGCAGCCCCGCGGGGATTCAGCACGAGCAGTACTTC. Translating gives CASSPAGIQHEQYF.

This clone was detected only a few times. The rearrangement uses TRBV15 and TRBJ2-1, with a tentative D call TRBD1 (6 bases). Trimming cost V 3 bases and J 3 bases, with 15 bases left between them. The CDR3 loop spans 16 amino acids. Germline CDR1 and CDR2: LNHNV and YYDKDF (reference sequence). The CDR3 sequence: CATSSPTGTYYNEQFF. CDR3 sequence (DNA): TGTGCCACCAGCAGCCCGACAGGCACTTACTACAATGAGCAGTTCTTC.

J is TRBJ1-1 and V is TRBV4-1; D remains ambiguous. The germline V gene has CDR1 MGHRA and CDR2 YSYEKL. CDR3 size: 13 residues. Trimming cost V 6 bases and J 3 bases, with 11 bases left between them. CDR3 in DNA: TGCGCCAGCAGGGTGGTTGAGTACACTGAAGCTTTCTTT. Encoded protein: CASRVVEYTEAFF.

The V gene is TRBV6-1, the J gene TRBJ2-7, with D perhaps matching TRBD1 (6 bases). V was trimmed by 2 bases and J by 6 bases, leaving 14 bases between them. This CDR3 region has 14 residues. Germline V gene data show CDR1 as MNHNS and CDR2 as SASEGT. CDR3 in amino acids: CASSETPQGPEQYF. The CDR3 region has the DNA TGTGCCAGCAGTGAAACCCCACAGGGTCCCGAGCAGTACTTC.

This clone has a handful of counts. This chain uses TRBV9 with TRBJ1-6; TRBD1 agrees at 12 bases. With V trimmed by 3 bases and J by 7 bases, 2 bases remained unmatched. The germline CDR1 and CDR2 sequences are SGDLS and YYNGEE. This CDR3 is 15 amino acids long. The CDR3 DNA is TGTGCCAGCAGCGGGGGACAGGGGGCGAATTCACCCCTCCACTTT. Translated, it gives CASSGGQGANSPLHF.

The chain is built from TRBV5-1 and TRBJ2-5, with 13 bases fitting TRBD2. With V trimmed by 4 bases and J by 4 bases, 10 bases remained unmatched. The CDR3 is made up of 17 amino acids. Germline assignment: CDR1 SGHRS and CDR2 YFSETQ. The CDR3 loop reads CASSMRLAGGFLETQYF. The DNA of the CDR3 is TGCGCCAGCAGCATGCGACTAGCGGGAGGATTCTTAGAGACCCAGTACTTC. Complete variable domain (other parts from reference TRBV5-1 and TRBJ2-5): KAGVTQTPRYLIKTRGQQVTLSCSPISGHRSVSWYQQTPGQGLQFLFEYFSETQRNKGNFPGRFSGRQFSNSRSEMNVSTLELGDSALYLCASSMRLAGGFLETQYFGPGTRLLVL.

As concerns this clone: The same CDR3 can be traced to other DNA sequences in this sample. The J gene is TRBJ1-1, the V gene TRBV29-1; weak D call: TRBD1 (5 bases). The germline gives CDR1 SQVTM, CDR2 ANQGSEA. V was clipped by 4 bases and J by 5 bases, with 14 bases between them. The CDR3 contains 13 residues. In nucleotides, the CDR3 is TGCAGCGTTGGTGGGGGGTTAGAGACTGAAGCTTTCTTT. Translated, it gives CSVGGGLETEAFF.

This sequence joins TRBV5-6 and TRBJ1-5; 7 bases map to TRBD1. The V gene end was trimmed by 0 bases and the J gene end by 6 bases; junction bases not matched to a gene: 3. The germline V gene encodes CDR1 SGHDT and CDR2 YYEEEE. This CDR3 is built from 14 residues. This chain's CDR3 is CASSLAGGSQPQHF. CDR3 sequence (DNA): TGTGCCAGCAGCTTGGCAGGGGGGAGTCAGCCCCAGCATTTT.